This TCR beta chain was observed in a study of blood T cell repertoires in COVID-19. Across the study: Specimens from acute and convalescent COVID-19 originated in the United States, Italy and Spain. Sources were T cells, B-cell-depleted T cells, or PBMCs; the material itself was cDNA or gDNA.

Germline V gene sequence: CDR1 LGHNA, CDR2 YNFKEQ. The junction had 12 bases not matched to a gene; V was cut back by 1 base and J by 8 bases. The CDR3 loop spans 16 amino acids. In the original analysis: Amplifying reference gene primers gave estimates of nucleated cell counts. Assay used: immunoSEQ multiplex PCR; TCRdb lists only in-frame clones, some missing. The V and J calls and the clone size are those of that table, but D and trimming were determined from the DNA. The sample records 70,000 or so clones, about 90% being singletons. The chain is built from TRBV4-2 and TRBJ1-2, with TRBD1 matching over 8 bases. The TCR sequence derives from a woman aged 80 or older with active COVID-19. The sequencing input was peripheral blood. As DNA, the CDR3 is TGTGCCAGCAGCCAAGGCGAGGGAGGACAGGGCCTCGGCTACACCTTC. Protein product: CASSQGEGGQGLGYTF.